These T cell receptor beta chains were read from a single sample in a study of blood T cell repertoires in COVID-19. Measured with immunoSEQ multiplex PCR; TCRdb has only the in-frame clones, and not every one. The sample shows a few hundred thousand clones, approximately 83% of them seen only once. Material: peripheral blood. Receptors originate from a woman in her sixties or seventies with acute or convalescent COVID-19. Both conserved end residues are part of each CDR3. Fields, in order: J gene, clone size, D gene, V gene, CDR3 protein, CDR3 DNA. D genes are given only for firm matches. Rows give clone size only sometimes, using once, few, many, or a class for an expanded clone.

TRBJ1-2,NA,NA,TRBV2,CASSGEVLYGYTF,TGTGCCAGCAGTGGGGAGGTTTTATATGGCTACACCTTC
TRBJ1-1,NA,NA,TRBV10-3,CAISLAGGNTEAFF,TGTGCCATCAGTCTGGCGGGAGGAAACACTGAAGCTTTCTTT
TRBJ2-1,NA,NA,TRBV5-1,CASSLGLALDNEQFF,TGCGCCAGCAGCTTGGGGCTAGCGCTTGACAATGAGCAGTTCTTC
TRBJ1-1,NA,NA,TRBV3-1/TRBV3-2,CASSQVLALNTEAFF,TGTGCCAGCAGCCAAGTGTTAGCACTGAACACTGAAGCTTTCTTT
TRBJ1-1,NA,NA,TRBV2,CASSPLYMSTEAFF,TGTGCCAGCAGCCCACTATACATGAGCACTGAAGCTTTCTTT
TRBJ1-2,few,TRBD1,TRBV13,CASSLTGGGYTF,TGTGCCAGCAGCTTGACAGGGGGTGGCTACACCTTC
TRBJ2-1,NA,TRBD2,TRBV5-1,CASSSSGGAYNEQFF,TGCGCCAGCAGCTCTAGCGGGGGGGCCTACAATGAGCAGTTCTTC
TRBJ2-3,NA,TRBD1,TRBV5-1,CASSPLRGTEMFSSTDTQYF,TGCGCCAGCAGCCCACTAAGGGGGACAGAAATGTTTTCTAGCACAGATACGCAGTATTTT
TRBJ2-4,NA,NA,TRBV7-9,CASSRSTLRGIAKNIQYF,TGTGCCAGCAGCCGATCGACCCTCAGGGGCATAGCCAAAAACATTCAGTACTTC
TRBJ1-5,NA,NA,TRBV2,CASSPPGLSGQPQHF,TGTGCCAGCAGCCCTCCGGGACTCTCGGGTCAGCCCCAGCATTTT
TRBJ1-4,NA,NA,TRBV18,CASSPSYGTNEKLFF,TGTGCCAGCTCACCATCTTACGGAACTAATGAAAAACTGTTTTTT
TRBJ2-7,NA,NA,TRBV2,CASRGNPYEQYF,TGTGCCAGCCGGGGGAACCCCTACGAGCAGTACTTC
TRBJ1-6,NA,TRBD1,TRBV5-6,CASRSSGTGNSPLHF,TGTGCCAGCAGATCTTCTGGGACAGGGAATTCACCCCTCCACTTT
TRBJ1-2,once,NA,TRBV6-5,CASSSDSNYGYTF,TGTGCCAGCAGTTCGGACAGTAACTATGGCTACACCTTC
TRBJ2-1,NA,TRBD2,TRBV10-3,CAISESAAGGYNEQFF,TGTGCCATCAGTGAGTCAGCAGCGGGGGGGTACAATGAGCAGTTCTTC
TRBJ1-1,NA,NA,TRBV29-1,CSVHAQAPNTEAFF,TGCAGCGTCCATGCACAGGCGCCGAACACTGAAGCTTTCTTT
TRBJ1-1,NA,NA,TRBV19,CATWWRGGTEAFF,TGTGCCACCTGGTGGAGGGGAGGCACTGAAGCTTTCTTT
TRBJ2-3,NA,TRBD1,TRBV5-4,CASSVRQGTDTQYF,TGTGCCAGCAGCGTCCGACAGGGGACAGATACGCAGTATTTT
TRBJ1-3,NA,NA,TRBV3-1/TRBV3-2,CASSQTRNRKTANTIYF,TGTGCCAGCAGCCAAACGAGGAACAGGAAAACAGCGAACACCATATATTTT
TRBJ2-3,NA,TRBD1,TRBV28,CASSLQGGTDTQYF,TGTGCCAGCAGTTTACAGGGGGGCACAGATACGCAGTATTTT
TRBJ1-2,once,NA,TRBV5-4,CASSPTRASGYTF,TGTGCCAGCAGCCCGACCAGGGCTAGTGGCTACACCTTC
TRBJ1-2,NA,NA,TRBV29-1,CTNLGQANYGYTF,TGCACTAACTTGGGCCAAGCTAACTATGGCTACACCTTC
TRBJ2-7,NA,TRBD1,TRBV11-1,CASSSGGQPSYEQYF,TGTGCCAGCAGCTCAGGGGGACAGCCCTCCTACGAGCAGTACTTC
TRBJ2-7,NA,TRBD1,TRBV9,CASSAGTGFRREQYF,TGTGCCAGCAGCGCCGGGACAGGGTTTCGTCGCGAGCAGTACTTC
TRBJ2-1,NA,NA,TRBV5-1,CASSVGTRGYRLSYNEQFF,TGCGCCAGCAGCGTCGGGACTCGGGGTTACAGGTTATCCTACAATGAGCAGTTCTTC
TRBJ1-2,NA,NA,TRBV19,CASSIDLARTYGYTF,TGTGCCAGTAGTATAGATCTGGCCAGAACCTATGGCTACACCTTC
TRBJ2-7,NA,NA,TRBV2,CASRQGTYEQYF,TGTGCCAGCAGGCAGGGAACCTACGAGCAGTACTTC
TRBJ2-3,NA,NA,TRBV7-9,CASTDSGADTQYF,TGTGCCAGCACCGATTCGGGTGCAGATACGCAGTATTTT
TRBJ2-3,NA,TRBD2,TRBV9,CASSAVTSGYTDTQYF,TGTGCCAGCAGCGCAGTAACTAGCGGGTACACAGATACGCAGTATTTT
TRBJ1-6,once,TRBD1,TRBV3-1/TRBV3-2,CASSQVGQGRFGSPLHF,TGTGCCAGCAGCCAAGTGGGACAGGGGAGGTTCGGATCACCCCTCCACTTT
TRBJ2-2,NA,NA,TRBV6-4,CASSYRENTGELFF,TGTGCCAGCAGTTACAGGGAGAACACCGGGGAGCTGTTTTTT
TRBJ1-2,few,NA,TRBV4-1,CASSQGFTGTYGYTF,TGCGCCAGCAGCCAAGGGTTTACAGGGACCTATGGCTACACCTTC
TRBJ1-1,NA,NA,TRBV6-1,CASSDVNTEAFF,TGTGCCAGCAGTGACGTGAACACTGAAGCTTTCTTT
TRBJ2-6,NA,TRBD2,TRBV5-1,CASGGGPSGANVLTF,TGCGCCAGCGGGGGGGGACCTTCTGGGGCCAACGTCCTGACTTTC
TRBJ2-1,NA,TRBD1,TRBV29-1,CRRDRGVGCDYNEQFF,TGCAGACGGGACAGAGGGGTGGGTTGTGACTACAATGAGCAGTTCTTC
TRBJ1-2,NA,TRBD1,TRBV6-5,CASSPQGAHGYTF,TGTGCCAGCAGTCCCCAGGGGGCCCATGGCTACACCTTC
TRBJ1-2,few,TRBD1,TRBV2,CASSEVGQSHGYTF,TGTGCCAGCAGTGAAGTGGGACAGTCTCATGGCTACACCTTC
TRBJ2-5,NA,TRBD1,TRBV5-6,CASSFKQTGGFGETQYF,TGTGCCAGCAGCTTTAAACAAACAGGGGGCTTCGGAGAGACCCAGTACTTC
TRBJ2-5,once,TRBD1,TRBV5-1,CASSDVRQGRKTQYF,TGCGCCAGCAGCGATGTTCGACAGGGACGTAAGACCCAGTACTTC
TRBJ1-3,NA,NA,TRBV7-6,CASSNPGRSVGNTIYF,TGTGCCAGCAGCAACCCGGGGAGGTCGGTTGGAAACACCATATATTTT
TRBJ2-1,NA,NA,TRBV3-1/TRBV3-2,CASSQGLGYNEQFF,TGTGCCAGCAGCCAGGGACTGGGCTACAATGAGCAGTTCTTC
TRBJ1-1,NA,NA,TRBV19,CASSILPGNTEAFF,TGTGCCAGTAGTATTTTACCGGGGAACACTGAAGCTTTCTTT
TRBJ2-5,NA,NA,TRBV7-2,CASSLARQEGETQYF,TGTGCCAGCAGCTTAGCGCGGCAGGAGGGAGAGACCCAGTACTTC
TRBJ2-3,NA,NA,TRBV7-8,CASSPRDAVDTQYF,TGTGCCAGCAGCCCTAGAGACGCAGTAGATACGCAGTATTTT
TRBJ2-3,NA,TRBD2,TRBV28,CASSFRGGPDTQYF,TGTGCCAGCAGTTTTCGGGGGGGCCCAGATACGCAGTATTTT
TRBJ2-3,NA,NA,TRBV7-6,CASSFQVSTDTQYF,TGTGCCAGCAGCTTTCAGGTTAGCACAGATACGCAGTATTTT
TRBJ1-1,NA,NA,TRBV6-5,CASSSPLGTEAFF,TGTGCCAGCAGTTCTCCCCTAGGCACTGAAGCTTTCTTT
TRBJ2-2,NA,NA,TRBV14,CASSRGPGRGELFF,TGTGCCAGCAGCCGCGGGCCGGGTCGAGGGGAGCTGTTTTTT
TRBJ2-7,NA,TRBD2,TRBV25-1,CASSGGTTSSYEQYF,TGTGCCAGCAGTGGCGGGACTACTAGCTCCTACGAGCAGTACTTC
TRBJ1-3,NA,TRBD1,TRBV6-6,CASSPNRDRVGNTIYF,TGTGCCAGCAGTCCTAACCGGGACAGGGTAGGAAACACCATATATTTT
TRBJ1-2,NA,NA,TRBV7-9,CASSLTRQRYGYTF,TGTGCCAGCAGCCTCACCCGGCAGAGGTATGGCTACACCTTC
TRBJ2-5,NA,TRBD2,TRBV11-2,CASSLVAGGPWETQYF,TGTGCCAGCAGCTTAGTAGCGGGGGGGCCTTGGGAGACCCAGTACTTC